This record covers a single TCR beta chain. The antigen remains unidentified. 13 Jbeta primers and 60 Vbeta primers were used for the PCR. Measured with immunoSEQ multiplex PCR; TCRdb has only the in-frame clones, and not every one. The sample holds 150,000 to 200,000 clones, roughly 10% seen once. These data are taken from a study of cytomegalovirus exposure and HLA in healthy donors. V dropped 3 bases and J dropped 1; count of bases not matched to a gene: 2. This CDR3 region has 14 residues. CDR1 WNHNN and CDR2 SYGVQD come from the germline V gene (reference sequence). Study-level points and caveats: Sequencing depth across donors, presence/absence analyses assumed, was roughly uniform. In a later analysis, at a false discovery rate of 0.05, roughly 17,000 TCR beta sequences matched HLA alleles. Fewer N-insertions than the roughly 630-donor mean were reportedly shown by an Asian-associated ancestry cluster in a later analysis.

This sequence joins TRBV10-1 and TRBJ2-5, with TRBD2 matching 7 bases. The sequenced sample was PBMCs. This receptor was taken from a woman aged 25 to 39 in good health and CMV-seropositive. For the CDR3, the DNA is TGCGCCAGCAGTGACCAGCGGGGCCAAGAGACCCAGTACTTC. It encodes CASSDQRGQETQYF.